The present T cell receptor beta chain was sequenced within a study of T-cell reconstitution after alpha-beta-depleted transplantation in children. The CDR3 consists of 14 residues. V was pared by 3 bases and J by 5 bases, with 14 bases between. Germline values: CDR1 LNHNV, CDR2 YYDKDF (reference sequence). The TCRbeta library was prepared with unique molecular identifiers. TCRdb ran MiXCR on the PCR reads and lists one entry per CDR3 protein. The sample records approximately 340,000 distinct CDR3 sequences, 10% to 13% being singletons. The chain combines TRBV15 with TRBJ2-7; D not certain. The sequence was obtained from a human donor who donated a stem cell graft to a child with acute lymphoblastic leukemia. The sample consisted of PBMCs from the stem cell graft donor, taken from the stem cell graft. As DNA, the CDR3 is TGTGCCACCAGCAGCGGGCACCTTCCCAACGAGCAGTACTTC. Residues: CATSSGHLPNEQYF. Complete variable domain (other parts from reference TRBV15 and TRBJ2-7): DAMVIQNPRYQVTQFGKPVTLSCSQTLNHNVMYWYQQKSSQAPKLLFHYYDKDFNNEADTPDNFQSRRPNTSFCFLDIRSPGLGDTAMYLCATSSGHLPNEQYFGPGTRLTVT.